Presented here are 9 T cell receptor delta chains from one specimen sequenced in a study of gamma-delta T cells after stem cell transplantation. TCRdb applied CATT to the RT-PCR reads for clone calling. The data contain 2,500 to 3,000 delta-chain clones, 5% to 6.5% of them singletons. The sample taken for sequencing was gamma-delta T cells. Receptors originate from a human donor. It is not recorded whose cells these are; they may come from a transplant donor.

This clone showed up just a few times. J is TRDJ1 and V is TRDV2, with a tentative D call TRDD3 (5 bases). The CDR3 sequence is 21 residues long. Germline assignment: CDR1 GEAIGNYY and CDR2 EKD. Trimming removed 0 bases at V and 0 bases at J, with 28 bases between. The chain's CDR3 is CACDTVLSEGCAERDTDKLIF. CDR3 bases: TGTGCCTGTGACACCGTTCTGTCTGAGGGATGCGCGGAACGGGACACCGATAAACTCATCTTT.

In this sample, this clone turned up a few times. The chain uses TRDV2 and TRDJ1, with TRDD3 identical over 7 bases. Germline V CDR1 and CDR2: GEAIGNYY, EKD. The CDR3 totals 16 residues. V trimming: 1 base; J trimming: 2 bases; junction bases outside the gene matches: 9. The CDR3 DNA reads TGTGCCTGTGACACTGCTCTGGGGGGCCTAACCGATAAACTCATCTTT. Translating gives CACDTALGGLTDKLIF.

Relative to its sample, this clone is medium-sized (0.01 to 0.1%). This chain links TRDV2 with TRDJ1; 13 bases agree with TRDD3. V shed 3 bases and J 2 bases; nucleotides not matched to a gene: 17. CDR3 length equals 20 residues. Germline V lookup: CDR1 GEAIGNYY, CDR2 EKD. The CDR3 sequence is CACDSIILGDTPEETDKLIF. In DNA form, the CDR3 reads TGTGCCTGTGACTCCATTATACTGGGGGATACGCCCGAAGAGACCGATAAACTCATCTTT.

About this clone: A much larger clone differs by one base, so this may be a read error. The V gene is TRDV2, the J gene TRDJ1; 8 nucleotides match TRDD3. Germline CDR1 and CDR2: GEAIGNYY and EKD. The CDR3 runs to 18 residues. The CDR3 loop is CARDTLGVTGGHTDKLIF. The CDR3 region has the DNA TGTGCCCGTGACACCCTCGGAGTTACTGGGGGTCACACCGATAAACTCATCTTT.

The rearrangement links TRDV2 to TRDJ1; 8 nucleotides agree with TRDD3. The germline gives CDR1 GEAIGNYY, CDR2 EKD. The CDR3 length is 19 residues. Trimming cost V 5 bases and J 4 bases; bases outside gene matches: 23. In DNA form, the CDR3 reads TGTGCCTGTGGCGCCGTACAGCCCAGTACTGGGGGGTCCCTCGATAAACTCATCTTT. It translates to CACGAVQPSTGGSLDKLIF.

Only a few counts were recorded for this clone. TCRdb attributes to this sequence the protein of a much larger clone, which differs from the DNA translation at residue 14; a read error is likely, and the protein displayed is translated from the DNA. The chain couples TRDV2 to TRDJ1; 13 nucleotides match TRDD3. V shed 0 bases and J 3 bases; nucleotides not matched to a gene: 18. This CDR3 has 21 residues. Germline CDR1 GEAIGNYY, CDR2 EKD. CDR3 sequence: CACDTGGLLGDTRRPPDKLIF. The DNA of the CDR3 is TGTGCCTGTGACACCGGAGGGTTACTGGGGGATACGCGTAGGCCTCCCGATAAACTCATCTTT.

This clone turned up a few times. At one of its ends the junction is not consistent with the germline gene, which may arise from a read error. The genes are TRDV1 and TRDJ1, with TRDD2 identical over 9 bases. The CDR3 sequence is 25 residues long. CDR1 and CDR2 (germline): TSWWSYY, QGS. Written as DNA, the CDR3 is TGTGCTCTTGGGGAACCCTATCCCTTCCTACAAGATCGAATACACATTCTGGGGGCGACCGATGAACTCATCTTT. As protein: CALGEPYPFLQDRIHILGATDELIF.

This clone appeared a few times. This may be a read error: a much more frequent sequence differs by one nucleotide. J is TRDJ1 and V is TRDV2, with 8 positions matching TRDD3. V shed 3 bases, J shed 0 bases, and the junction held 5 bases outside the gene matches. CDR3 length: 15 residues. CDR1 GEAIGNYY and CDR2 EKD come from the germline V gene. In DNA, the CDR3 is TGTGCCTGTGACGTCCTGGGGGAGGACACCGATAAACTCATCTTT. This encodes CACDVLGEDTDKLIF.

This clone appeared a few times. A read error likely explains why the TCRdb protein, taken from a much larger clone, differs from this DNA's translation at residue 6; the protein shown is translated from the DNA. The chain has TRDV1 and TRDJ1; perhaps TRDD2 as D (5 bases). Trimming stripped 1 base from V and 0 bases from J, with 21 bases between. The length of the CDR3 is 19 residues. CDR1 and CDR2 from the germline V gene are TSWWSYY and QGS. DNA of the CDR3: TGTGCTCTTGGGGAACGATTGGCGGGACCTACCTTGTACACCGATAAACTCATCTTT. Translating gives CALGERLAGPTLYTDKLIF.